The 4 T cell receptor beta chains presented below share a single source sample, sequenced in a study of beta chain features in type 1 diabetes. Study-level points and caveats: Significant though moderate, a shortening of TCRB CDR3s appeared in all four CD4+ subsets of Type 1 diabetes patients.

TCRB transcripts that were expressed got sequenced, as all of the isolated RNA had been reverse transcribed. Assay: immunoSEQ multiplex PCR; the TCRdb copy retains only in-frame clones and omits some. Seen here are under 200,000 clones, 8% to 8.5% observed once, and the top ten hold approximately 0.54%. No cognate antigen is known for these TCRs. Source material: central memory CD4+ T cells from blood. These receptors originate from a woman aged 18 to 35 with type 1 diabetes.

V gene TRBV18 combines with J gene TRBJ1-4; weak D call: TRBD1 (5 bases). CDR1 KGHSH and CDR2 LQKENI come from the germline V gene. V lost 5 bases, J lost 5 bases, and 9 bases lay in between. This CDR3 comprises 13 residues. The CDR3 sequence: CASSNRRNEKLFF. The CDR3 DNA reads as TGTGCCAGCTCAAACAGGCGAAATGAAAAACTGTTTTTT.

This clone was observed a few times. The chain is built from TRBV13 and TRBJ1-6; D is perhaps TRBD1 (5 bases). The germline V and J ends were trimmed by 3 bases and 0 bases, with 9 bases remaining between them. Germline-derived CDR1 and CDR2 are PRHDT and FYEKMQ (reference sequence). This CDR3 is built from 16 residues. The chain's CDR3 is CASSFRGSSYNSPLHF. CDR3 sequence (DNA): TGTGCCAGCAGCTTTCGGGGGAGCTCCTATAATTCACCCCTCCACTTT.

V usage is TRBV7-6 and J usage is TRBJ2-1; 13 nucleotides match TRBD2. This CDR3 comprises 17 residues. Germline V gives CDR1 SGHVS, CDR2 FNYEAQ. V lost 5 bases and J lost 3; bases outside the gene matches: 7. The CDR3 loop reads CASSQTSGRQLYNEQFF. The CDR3 DNA reads as TGTGCCAGCAGCCAGACTAGCGGGAGGCAGCTCTACAATGAGCAGTTCTTC.

This clone was seen a few times. The V and J genes are TRBV9 and TRBJ2-3, with 9 nucleotides matching TRBD2. The CDR3 loop spans 17 amino acids. Germline loops: CDR1 SGDLS, CDR2 YYNGEE. The trim removed 0 bases at V and 1 base at J, leaving 6 bases unmatched. CDR3 nucleotides: TGTGCCAGCAGCGTAGGGCGTGCGGGAGGGCGCACAGATACGCAGTATTTT. Translation: CASSVGRAGGRTDTQYF.